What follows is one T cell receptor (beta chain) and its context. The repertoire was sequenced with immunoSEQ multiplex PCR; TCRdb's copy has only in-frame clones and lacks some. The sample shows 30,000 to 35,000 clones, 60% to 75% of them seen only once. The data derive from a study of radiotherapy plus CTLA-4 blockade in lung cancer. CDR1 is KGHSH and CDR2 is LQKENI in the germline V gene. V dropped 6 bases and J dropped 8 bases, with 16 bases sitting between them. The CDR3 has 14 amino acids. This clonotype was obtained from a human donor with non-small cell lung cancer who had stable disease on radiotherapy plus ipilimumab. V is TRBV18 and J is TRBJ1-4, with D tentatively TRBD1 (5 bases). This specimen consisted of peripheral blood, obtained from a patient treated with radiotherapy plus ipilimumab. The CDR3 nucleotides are TGTGCCAGCTCGCGACAGCGCGTTTTGGAAAAACTGTTTTTT. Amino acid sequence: CASSRQRVLEKLFF.